The 31 T cell receptor beta chains given below trace back to one sample, sequenced in a study of OX40 agonist ivuxolimab in advanced cancers. Clones were sequenced by immunoSEQ multiplex PCR, and TCRdb holds only the in-frame ones, with some missing. The repertoire holds 55,000 to 65,000 clones, with about 88% as singletons. The sequences come from CD4+ or CD8+ T cells sorted from blood, collected in a trial of the OX40 agonist ivuxolimab. These receptors all stem from an adult with an advanced solid tumor such as melanoma, head and neck, liver or kidney cancer.

The genes are TRBV30 and TRBJ1-1; TRBD1 aligns across 7 bases. The CDR3 covers 12 residues. Trimming removed 1 base from V and 7 bases from J; junction bases left unmatched: 3. CDR1 is GTSNPN and CDR2 is SVGIG in the germline V gene (reference sequence). CDR3 bases: TGTGCCTGGAGTGACGACAGGGTTGAAGCTTTCTTT. This gives the protein CAWSDDRVEAFF.

The chain joins TRBV18 to TRBJ1-5, with a possible D match to TRBD1 (6 bases). CDR1 is KGHSH and CDR2 is LQKENI in the germline V gene. The germline V and J ends were trimmed by 3 bases and 5 bases, with 11 bases remaining between them. The CDR3 is made up of 14 amino acids. The CDR3 spells CASSPRGADQPQHF. The CDR3 DNA reads as TGTGCCAGCTCACCTCGGGGGGCGGATCAGCCCCAGCATTTT.

The chain recombines TRBV11-3 with TRBJ2-5, with 7 bases lining up with TRBD1. The V and J ends lost 5 bases and 5 bases, in that order; junction bases with no gene match: 8. Germline CDR1 reads SGHNT; CDR2 reads YENEEA. The CDR3 runs 14 residues. Here the CDR3 DNA reads TGTGCCAGCAGCAGGGACAGATGGGCGGAGACCCAGTACTTC. Its translation: CASSRDRWAETQYF.

The J gene is TRBJ2-3, the V gene TRBV11-1, with D maybe TRBD2 (6 bases). The CDR3 totals 15 residues. CDR1 and CDR2 from the germline V gene are SGHAT and FQDESV (reference sequence). Trimming left V 3 bases short and J 3 bases short, with 13 bases between. CDR3 residues: CASSFAGLGTDTQYF. The DNA of the CDR3 is TGTGCCAGCAGCTTTGCGGGGTTGGGGACAGATACGCAGTATTTT.

This clone was observed a single time. This chain joins TRBV11-1 and TRBJ2-1; the match to TRBD2 covers 12 bases. The CDR3 is 16 amino acids. Germline V gene data show CDR1 as SGHAT and CDR2 as FQDESV (reference sequence). J lost 0 bases, V lost 6 bases, and 3 bases had no gene match. CDR3 bases: TGTGCCAGCAGTTGGACTAGCGGGACCTCCTACAATGAGCAGTTCTTC. Protein sequence: CASSWTSGTSYNEQFF. Looking up the rest from reference TRBV11-1 and TRBJ2-1 gives the full variable domain: EAEVAQSPRYKITEKSQAVAFWCDPISGHATLYWYRQILGQGPELLVQFQDESVVDDSQLPKDRFSAERLKGVDSTLKIQPAELGDSAMYLCASSWTSGTSYNEQFFGPGTRLTVL.

This clone was counted a single time. V is TRBV5-1 and J is TRBJ2-3, with 14 nucleotides matching TRBD2. This CDR3 spans 15 amino acids. With 4 bases clipped from V and 5 bases from J, the junction kept 3 bases outside the gene matches. Germline-derived CDR1 and CDR2 are SGHRS and YFSETQ. As DNA, the CDR3 is TGCGCCAGCAGCAGGGGACTAGCGGGAGAAGATACGCAGTATTTT. Translated, it gives CASSRGLAGEDTQYF.

This chain uses TRBV5-6 with TRBJ1-2, with 10 nucleotides matching TRBD1. The CDR3 length is 15 residues. Germline CDR1 is SGHDT and CDR2 is YYEEEE. With V trimmed by 2 bases and J by 7 bases, 8 bases remained unmatched. The CDR3 loop is CASSFRDRGLVGYTF. In DNA form, the CDR3 reads TGTGCCAGCAGCTTCCGGGACAGGGGTTTGGTTGGCTACACCTTC.

This clone appeared once. This rearrangement joins TRBV4-2 to TRBJ2-6; D may match TRBD1 or TRBD2 (6 bases each). The germline V and J ends were trimmed by 5 bases and 2 bases, with 10 bases remaining between them. Germline CDR1 reads LGHNA; CDR2 reads YNFKEQ. The CDR3 extends over 15 amino acids. The CDR3 is CASSSGAPGANVLTF. The CDR3 coding sequence is TGTGCCAGCAGCTCGGGGGCGCCTGGGGCCAACGTCCTGACTTTC.

This chain links TRBV29-1 with TRBJ2-5; the match to TRBD1 covers 7 bases. Germline V gives CDR1 SQVTM, CDR2 ANQGSEA. V lost 7 bases to trimming and J lost 3 bases; unmatched junction nucleotides: 5. The CDR3 loop spans 12 amino acids. This CDR3 reads CSGGDSKETQYF. The CDR3 DNA follows: TGCAGCGGAGGGGACAGCAAAGAGACCCAGTACTTC.

This clone appeared a single time. Here the CDR3 reads CASTSRGSGSRETQYF. The DNA of the CDR3 is TGCGCCAGCACCTCTCGGGGTAGCGGGAGTCGAGAGACCCAGTACTTC. The chain carries TRBV5-1 and TRBJ2-5, with 9 bases fitting TRBD2. The V gene end was trimmed by 6 bases and the J gene end by 4 bases; junction bases not matched to a gene: 13. The germline V gene has CDR1 SGHRS and CDR2 YFSETQ. There are 16 residues in the CDR3.

The chain uses TRBV28 and TRBJ2-5; D gene ambiguous. Per germline, CDR1 MDHEN and CDR2 SYDVKM. The V end was cut by 5 bases, the J end by 3 bases, with 4 bases between. CDR3 length: 11 residues. CDR3: CASSPEETQYF. The CDR3 DNA reads as TGTGCCAGCAGTCCTGAAGAGACCCAGTACTTC.

This chain uses TRBV4-2 with TRBJ2-5; TRBD1 aligns across 7 bases. The CDR3 extends over 14 amino acids. With 3 bases clipped from V and 5 bases from J, the junction kept 6 bases outside the gene matches. Per germline, CDR1 LGHNA and CDR2 YNFKEQ. The CDR3 spells CASSQRGLVETQYF. CDR3 nucleotides: TGTGCCAGCAGCCAGAGGGGGCTGGTGGAGACCCAGTACTTC.

The genes are TRBV27 and TRBJ1-3; no clear D gene. Germline V CDR1 and CDR2: MNHEY, SMNVEV (reference sequence). Trimming removed 2 bases from V and 4 bases from J, with 6 bases in between. The length of the CDR3 is 13 residues. The CDR3 loop reads CASSLVQGNTIYF. CDR3 DNA: TGTGCCAGCAGTTTAGTTCAGGGAAACACCATATATTTT.

The DNA for the CDR3 is TGTGCCAGCAGCAAAGTCCTGGGGGTGGGCAGAGGCATGAACACTGAAGCTTTCTTT. This codes for CASSKVLGVGRGMNTEAFF. This rearrangement joins TRBV21-1 to TRBJ1-1. TRBV21-1 is given as a pseudogene. CDR3 length equals 19 residues.

The V gene is TRBV28, the J gene TRBJ2-7; perhaps D is TRBD1 or TRBD2 (6 bases each). V was trimmed by 6 bases and J by 0 bases, leaving 27 bases between them. CDR3 size: 19 residues. The germline V gene has CDR1 MDHEN and CDR2 SYDVKM. Here the CDR3 reads CASRSQTGRRRVPSYEQYF. CDR3 in DNA: TGTGCCAGCAGGTCCCAAACAGGGAGGAGACGGGTCCCCTCCTACGAGCAGTACTTC. Complete variable domain (other parts from reference TRBV28 and TRBJ2-7): DVKVTQSSRYLVKRTGEKVFLECVQDMDHENMFWYRQDPGLGLRLIYFSYDVKMKEKGDIPEGYSVSREKKERFSLILESASTNQTSMYLCASRSQTGRRRVPSYEQYFGPGTRLTVT.

The chain recombines TRBV7-2 with TRBJ2-5; the match to TRBD2 covers 15 bases. From germline, CDR1 is SGHTA and CDR2 FQGNSA. Trimming took 5 bases from V and 4 from J; bases not matched to a gene: 5. This CDR3 has 16 residues. CDR3 protein: CASSRTSGRGGETQYF. For the CDR3, the DNA is TGTGCCAGCAGCCGGACTAGCGGGAGGGGCGGAGAGACCCAGTACTTC.

The rearrangement links TRBV28 to TRBJ2-7; D possibly corresponds to TRBD1 (5 bases). This CDR3 spans 13 amino acids. CDR1 is MDHEN, CDR2 SYDVKM, per germline. V gave up 6 bases and J gave up 4 bases, with 13 bases separating them. The CDR3 is CASSPQVMYEQYF. CDR3 coding DNA: TGTGCCAGCAGCCCACAGGTTATGTACGAGCAGTACTTC.

The CDR3 sequence: CASSPGQGAGGTDTQYF. The CDR3 DNA follows: TGTGCCAGCAGCCCGGGACAGGGGGCGGGGGGCACAGATACGCAGTATTTT. This chain links TRBV5-4 with TRBJ2-3, with TRBD1 matching over 12 bases. Germline-derived CDR1 and CDR2 are SGHNT and YYREEE (reference sequence). CDR3 length: 17 residues. Trimming took 4 bases from V and 1 from J; bases not matched to a gene: 7.

CDR3 in amino acids: CASSVTGTESEKLFF. The CDR3 nucleotides are TGTGCCAGCAGCGTCACCGGGACAGAGTCCGAAAAACTGTTTTTT. The rearrangement uses TRBV9 and TRBJ1-4; TRBD1 aligns across 7 bases. Trimming removed 2 bases from V and 8 bases from J; junction bases left unmatched: 9. Germline-derived CDR1 and CDR2 are SGDLS and YYNGEE. This CDR3 region has 15 residues. Filled out from reference TRBV9 and TRBJ1-4, the complete variable domain reads DSGVTQTPKHLITATGQRVTLRCSPRSGDLSVYWYQQSLDQGLQFLIQYYNGEERAKGNILERFSAQQFPDLHSELNLSSLELGDSALYFCASSVTGTESEKLFFGSGTQLSVL.

This rearrangement joins TRBV7-2 to TRBJ2-3, with D unresolved. Looked up from germline, CDR1 is SGHTA and CDR2 is FQGNSA. The V gene lost 5 bases and the J gene lost 4 bases, with 16 bases spanning the gap. The CDR3 totals 15 residues. The CDR3 DNA sequence: TGTGCCAGCAGCCCCAGCCGGTCGGGTCCAGATACGCAGTATTTT. It specifies CASSPSRSGPDTQYF.

This sequence joins TRBV7-9 and TRBJ2-5; D remains unclear. The V and J ends lost 5 bases and 2 bases respectively, with 12 bases between them. This CDR3 region has 14 residues. CDR1 and CDR2 from the germline V gene are SEHNR and FQNEAQ (reference sequence). The CDR3 nucleotides read TGTGCCAGCAGCGTGAACGGGCAGCAAGAGACCCAGTACTTC. It translates to CASSVNGQQETQYF.

This chain links TRBV27 with TRBJ2-5, with 11 bases matching TRBD2. With V trimmed by 2 bases and J by 0 bases, 2 bases remained unmatched. Germline CDR1 and CDR2: MNHEY and SMNVEV (reference sequence). The CDR3 runs to 16 residues. The CDR3 reads CASSLRLAGNQETQYF. As DNA, the CDR3 is TGTGCCAGCAGTTTAAGACTAGCGGGGAACCAAGAGACCCAGTACTTC.

CDR3 in DNA: TGTGCCAGCAGTTCTCCCGGGACATACATTCAGTACTTC. Its protein product is CASSSPGTYIQYF. The chain employs TRBV25-1 and TRBJ2-4, with a possible D match to TRBD1 (6 bases). Trimming pared 5 bases from V and 8 bases from J, leaving 13 bases between. Germline lookup yields CDR1 MGHDK and CDR2 SYGVNS. The CDR3 has 13 amino acids.

V and J are TRBV6-5 and TRBJ1-3; tentative D call: TRBD1 (5 bases). V lost 7 bases, J lost 2 bases, and 15 bases lay in between. CDR3 size: 15 residues. CDR1 MNHEY and CDR2 SVGAGI come from the germline V gene. The CDR3 spells CASITNQGPGNTIYF. CDR3 coding DNA: TGTGCCAGCATCACGAATCAGGGACCTGGAAACACCATATATTTT.

V gene TRBV28 combines with J gene TRBJ1-5; the match to TRBD1 covers 7 bases. V trimming: 3 bases; J trimming: 3 bases; junction bases outside the gene matches: 11. The CDR3 runs to 17 residues. CDR1 is MDHEN and CDR2 is SYDVKM in the germline V gene. This CDR3 is CASSFGGDSSYNQPQHF. The CDR3 DNA sequence: TGTGCCAGCAGTTTTGGAGGGGACAGTTCCTACAATCAGCCCCAGCATTTT. Complete variable domain (other parts from reference TRBV28 and TRBJ1-5): DVKVTQSSRYLVKRTGEKVFLECVQDMDHENMFWYRQDPGLGLRLIYFSYDVKMKEKGDIPEGYSVSREKKERFSLILESASTNQTSMYLCASSFGGDSSYNQPQHFGDGTRLSIL.

This clone showed up just once. J is TRBJ1-5 and V is TRBV28, with D possibly TRBD1 on 5 matching bases. CDR3 size: 14 residues. V lost 3 bases and J 3 bases, leaving 9 bases between the germline ends. The germline V gene encodes CDR1 MDHEN and CDR2 SYDVKM. The CDR3 region has the DNA TGTGCCAGCAGTTTGCGCAGGGACAATCAGCCCCAGCATTTT. This sequence encodes CASSLRRDNQPQHF.

V and J are TRBV7-9 and TRBJ2-2; 10 positions agree with TRBD2. Per the germline V gene, CDR1 is SEHNR and CDR2 is FQNEAQ (reference sequence). V trimming: 4 bases; J trimming: 4 bases; junction bases outside the gene matches: 3. The CDR3 loop spans 15 amino acids. The CDR3 here is CASSSSGSGTGELFF. CDR3 in DNA: TGTGCCAGCAGCTCTAGCGGGAGCGGCACCGGGGAGCTGTTTTTT.

The genes are TRBV7-2 and TRBJ2-5; D call uncertain. Germline V gives CDR1 SGHTA, CDR2 FQGNSA. V was pared by 1 base and J by 5 bases, with 5 bases between. The CDR3 covers 12 residues. The CDR3 loop reads CASSLDRETQYF. The CDR3 DNA reads TGTGCCAGCAGCTTAGATCGGGAGACCCAGTACTTC.

This chain uses TRBV29-1 with TRBJ2-7, with 10 bases fitting TRBD2. J gave up 3 bases and V 5 bases, and 4 bases lay outside the gene matches. The germline V gene encodes CDR1 SQVTM and CDR2 ANQGSEA. This CDR3 region has 13 residues. The CDR3 DNA sequence: TGCAGCGTTCGTCCTAGCGGGAGCTACGAGCAGTACTTC. Amino acid sequence: CSVRPSGSYEQYF.

V is TRBV28 and J is TRBJ2-5, with unresolved D. The V and J ends lost 5 bases and 1 base respectively, with 11 bases between them. The CDR3 is 14 residues long. Germline-derived CDR1 and CDR2 are MDHEN and SYDVKM. The CDR3 spells CASSDMGTQETQYF. CDR3 DNA sequence: TGTGCCAGCAGTGACATGGGAACCCAAGAGACCCAGTACTTC.

This chain connects TRBV19 to TRBJ2-7, with 10 bases lining up with TRBD2. The trim removed 5 bases at V and 2 bases at J, leaving 3 bases unmatched. The CDR3 contains 14 residues. Germline assignment: CDR1 LNHDA and CDR2 SQIVND (reference sequence). The CDR3 sequence is CASSWTSGPYEQYF. The CDR3 DNA sequence: TGTGCCAGTAGTTGGACTAGCGGACCCTACGAGCAGTACTTC.